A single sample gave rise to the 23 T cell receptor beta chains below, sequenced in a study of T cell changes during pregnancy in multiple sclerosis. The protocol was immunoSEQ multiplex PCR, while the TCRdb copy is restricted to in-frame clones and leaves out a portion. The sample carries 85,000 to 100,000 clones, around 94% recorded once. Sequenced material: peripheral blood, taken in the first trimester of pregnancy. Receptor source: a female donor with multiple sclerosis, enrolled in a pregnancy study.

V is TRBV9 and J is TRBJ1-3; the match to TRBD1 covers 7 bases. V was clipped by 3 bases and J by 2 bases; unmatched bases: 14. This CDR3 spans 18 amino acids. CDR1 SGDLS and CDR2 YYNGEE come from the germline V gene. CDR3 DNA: TGTGCCAGCAGCGGGAAGGCGGGACAGCGAGGTGCTGGAAACACCATATATTTT. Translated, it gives CASSGKAGQRGAGNTIYF.

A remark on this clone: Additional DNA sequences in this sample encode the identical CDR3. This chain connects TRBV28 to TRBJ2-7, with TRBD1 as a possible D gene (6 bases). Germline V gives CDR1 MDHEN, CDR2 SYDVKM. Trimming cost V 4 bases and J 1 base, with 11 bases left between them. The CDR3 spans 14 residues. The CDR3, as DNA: TGTGCCAGCAGTTCGACAGGTTCTTCCTACGAGCAGTACTTC. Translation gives CASSSTGSSYEQYF.

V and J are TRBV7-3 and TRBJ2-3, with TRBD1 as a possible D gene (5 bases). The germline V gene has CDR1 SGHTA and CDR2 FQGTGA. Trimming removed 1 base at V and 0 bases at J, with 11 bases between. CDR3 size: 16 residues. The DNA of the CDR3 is TGTGCCAGCAGCTTAAAGGCCAGGGAAAGCACAGATACGCAGTATTTT. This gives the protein CASSLKARESTDTQYF.

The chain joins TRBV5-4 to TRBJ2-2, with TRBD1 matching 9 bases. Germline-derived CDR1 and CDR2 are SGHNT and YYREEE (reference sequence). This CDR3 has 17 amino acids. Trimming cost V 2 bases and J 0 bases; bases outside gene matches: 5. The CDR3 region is CASSFDRGGSNTGELFF. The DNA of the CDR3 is TGTGCCAGCAGCTTTGACAGGGGGGGATCGAACACCGGGGAGCTGTTTTTT.

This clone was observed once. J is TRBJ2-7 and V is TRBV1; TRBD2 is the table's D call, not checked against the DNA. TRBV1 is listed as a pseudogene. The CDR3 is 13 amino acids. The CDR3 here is CANLAGDSYEQYF. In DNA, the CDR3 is TGCGCCAATTTAGCGGGAGATTCCTACGAGCAGTACTTC.

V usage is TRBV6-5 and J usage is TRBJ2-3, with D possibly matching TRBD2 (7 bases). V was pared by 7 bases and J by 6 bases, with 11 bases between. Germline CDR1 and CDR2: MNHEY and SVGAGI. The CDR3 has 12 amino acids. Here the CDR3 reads CASKGGGDTQYF. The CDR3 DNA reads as TGTGCCAGCAAAGGGGGAGGGGATACGCAGTATTTT.

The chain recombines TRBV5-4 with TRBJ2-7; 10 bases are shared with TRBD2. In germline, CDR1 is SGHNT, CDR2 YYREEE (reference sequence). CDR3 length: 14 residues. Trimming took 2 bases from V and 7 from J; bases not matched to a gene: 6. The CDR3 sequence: CASSFSSGRVEQYF. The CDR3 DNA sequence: TGTGCCAGCAGCTTCTCTAGCGGGAGAGTGGAGCAGTACTTC.

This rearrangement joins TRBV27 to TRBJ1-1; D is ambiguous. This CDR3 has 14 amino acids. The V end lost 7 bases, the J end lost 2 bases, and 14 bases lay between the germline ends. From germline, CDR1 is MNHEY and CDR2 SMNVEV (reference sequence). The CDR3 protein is CASKVPGVNTEAFF. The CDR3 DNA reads TGTGCCAGCAAGGTCCCGGGAGTAAACACTGAAGCTTTCTTT.

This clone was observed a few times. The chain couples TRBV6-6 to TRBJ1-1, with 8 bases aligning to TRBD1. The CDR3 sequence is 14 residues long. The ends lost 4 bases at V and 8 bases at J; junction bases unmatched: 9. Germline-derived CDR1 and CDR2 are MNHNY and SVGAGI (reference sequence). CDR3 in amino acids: CASSSQRQGSEAFF. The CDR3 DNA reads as TGTGCCAGCAGTTCCCAGCGACAGGGGTCCGAAGCTTTCTTT.

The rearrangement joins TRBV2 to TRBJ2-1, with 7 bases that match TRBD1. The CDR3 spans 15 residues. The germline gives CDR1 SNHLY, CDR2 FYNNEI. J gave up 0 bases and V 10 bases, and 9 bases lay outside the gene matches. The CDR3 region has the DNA TGTGCCACCAAAGACAGGGCTGGCTCCTACAATGAGCAGTTCTTC. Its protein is CATKDRAGSYNEQFF.

The CDR3 is CASSYVEGSGAFF. The CDR3 nucleotides are TGTGCCAGCAGTTATGTGGAGGGGTCGGGAGCTTTCTTT. The rearrangement uses TRBV6-5 and TRBJ1-1; D possibly corresponds to TRBD1 (5 bases). CDR1 is MNHEY, CDR2 SVGAGI, per germline. There are 13 residues in the CDR3. V shed 3 bases and J shed 10 bases, with 15 bases lying between them.

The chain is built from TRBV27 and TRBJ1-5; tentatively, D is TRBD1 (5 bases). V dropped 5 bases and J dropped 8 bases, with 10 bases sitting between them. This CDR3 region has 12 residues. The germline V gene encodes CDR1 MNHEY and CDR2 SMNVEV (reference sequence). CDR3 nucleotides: TGTGCCAGCAGTCCCCTAGGGGAGCCCCAGCATTTT. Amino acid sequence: CASSPLGEPQHF.

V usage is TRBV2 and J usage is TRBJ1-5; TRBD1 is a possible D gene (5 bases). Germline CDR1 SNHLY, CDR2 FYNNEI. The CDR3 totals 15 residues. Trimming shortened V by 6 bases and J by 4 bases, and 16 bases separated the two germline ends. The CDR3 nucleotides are TGTGCCAGCAGGAAGGGGTGGAGACAGAATCAGCCCCAGCATTTT. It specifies CASRKGWRQNQPQHF.

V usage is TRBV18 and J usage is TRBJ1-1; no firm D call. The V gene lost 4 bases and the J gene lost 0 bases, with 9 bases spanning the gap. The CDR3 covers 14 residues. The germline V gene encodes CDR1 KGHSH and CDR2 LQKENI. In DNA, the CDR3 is TGTGCCAGCTCACAACAAGAAGTGAACACTGAAGCTTTCTTT. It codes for CASSQQEVNTEAFF.

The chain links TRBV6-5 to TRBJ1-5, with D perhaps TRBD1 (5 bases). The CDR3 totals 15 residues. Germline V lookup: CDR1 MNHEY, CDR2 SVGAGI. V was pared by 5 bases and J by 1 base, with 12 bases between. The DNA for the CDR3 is TGTGCCAGCAGTGGGTCAGGGATAAGCAATCAGCCCCAGCATTTT. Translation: CASSGSGISNQPQHF.

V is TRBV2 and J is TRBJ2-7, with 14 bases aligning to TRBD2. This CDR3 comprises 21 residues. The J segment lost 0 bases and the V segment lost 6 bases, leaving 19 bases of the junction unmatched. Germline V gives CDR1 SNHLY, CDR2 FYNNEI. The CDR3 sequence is CASRKRTSGRTNSPSSYEQYF. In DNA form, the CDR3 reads TGTGCCAGCAGGAAACGGACTAGCGGGAGGACAAACTCACCTAGCTCCTACGAGCAGTACTTC.

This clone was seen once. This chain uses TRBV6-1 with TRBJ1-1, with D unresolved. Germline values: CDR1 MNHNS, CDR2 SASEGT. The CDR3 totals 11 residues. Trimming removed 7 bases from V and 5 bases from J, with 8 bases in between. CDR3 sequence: CASIGWTEAFF. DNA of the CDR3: TGTGCCAGCATTGGCTGGACTGAAGCTTTCTTT.

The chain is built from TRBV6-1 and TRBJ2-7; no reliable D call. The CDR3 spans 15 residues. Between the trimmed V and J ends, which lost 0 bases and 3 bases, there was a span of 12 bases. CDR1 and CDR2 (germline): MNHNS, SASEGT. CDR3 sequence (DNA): TGTGCCAGCAGTGAAGCGTTATCCTCCCTCTACGAGCAGTACTTC. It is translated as CASSEALSSLYEQYF.

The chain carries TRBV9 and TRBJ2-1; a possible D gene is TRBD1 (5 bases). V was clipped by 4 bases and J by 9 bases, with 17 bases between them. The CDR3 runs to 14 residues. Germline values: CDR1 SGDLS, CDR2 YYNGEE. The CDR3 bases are TGTGCCAGCAGCCCACTTAGCCAGGGCGGTGAGCAGTTCTTC. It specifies CASSPLSQGGEQFF. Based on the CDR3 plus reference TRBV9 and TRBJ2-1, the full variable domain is DSGVTQTPKHLITATGQRVTLRCSPRSGDLSVYWYQQSLDQGLQFLIQYYNGEERAKGNILERFSAQQFPDLHSELNLSSLELGDSALYFCASSPLSQGGEQFFGPGTRLTVL.

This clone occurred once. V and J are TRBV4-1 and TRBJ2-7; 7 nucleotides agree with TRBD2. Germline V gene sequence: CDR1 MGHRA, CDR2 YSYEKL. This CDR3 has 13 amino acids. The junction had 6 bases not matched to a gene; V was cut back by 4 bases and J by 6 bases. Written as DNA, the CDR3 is TGCGCCAGCAGCCGAGGACTAGTCGGCGAGCAGTACTTC. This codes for CASSRGLVGEQYF.

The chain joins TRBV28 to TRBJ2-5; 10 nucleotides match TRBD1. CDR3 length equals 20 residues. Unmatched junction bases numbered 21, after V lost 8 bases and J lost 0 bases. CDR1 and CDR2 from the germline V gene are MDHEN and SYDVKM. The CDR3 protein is CASVTTIRDRGGLYQETQYF. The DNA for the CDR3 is TGTGCCAGCGTAACCACCATCCGGGACAGGGGAGGCTTGTACCAAGAGACCCAGTACTTC.

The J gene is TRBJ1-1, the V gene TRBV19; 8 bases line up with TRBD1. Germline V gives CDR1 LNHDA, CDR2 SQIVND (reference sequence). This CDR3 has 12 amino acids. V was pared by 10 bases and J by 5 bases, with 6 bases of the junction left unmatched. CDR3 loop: CATGQGRTEAFF. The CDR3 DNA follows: TGTGCCACAGGACAGGGACGGACTGAAGCTTTCTTT.

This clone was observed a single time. CDR3 nucleotide sequence: TGTGCCTGGCAGAACACCGCAGGCAGACGTCACGAGCAGTACTTC. This codes for CAWQNTAGRRHEQYF. The chain is built from TRBV30 and TRBJ2-7; D remains ambiguous. The length of the CDR3 is 15 residues. Between the trimmed V and J ends, which lost 5 bases and 5 bases, there was a span of 22 bases. CDR1 is GTSNPN and CDR2 is SVGIG in the germline V gene (reference sequence).